The clone carrying this T cell receptor beta chain was observed many times. Its antigen is as yet unknown. These data belong to a study of T cell repertoires in cytomegalovirus infection. Study at large: Public TCR beta signatures were indicative of both CMV infection and a matching HLA type.

Findings of the study overall: The study identified carriers of CMV plus the relevant HLA from cumulative public TCR beta family frequency. In two of eight donors, the top clonotype was HLA-C-restricted CMV-specific.

The CDR3 is 15 amino acids. V was trimmed by 7 bases and J by 2 bases, leaving 17 bases between them. Germline V gene sequence: CDR1 SGHTA, CDR2 FQGNSA. TCRdb redid the calling of the reads with MiXCR, one entry per CDR3 protein. Seen here are more than 150,000 distinct CDR3 sequences, roughly 20% observed once, and the top ten hold around 3.1%. The sequenced sample consisted of PBMCs. The V and J genes are TRBV7-2 and TRBJ1-2; the D is unclear. The receptor was derived from a human donor in good health (CMV status not recorded). Some clones in this sample may be carry-over from other donors' samples. DNA of the CDR3: TGTGCCAGCAACCGTCCGGGGAGTTCAAACTATGGCTACACCTTC. Translation gives CASNRPGSSNYGYTF.